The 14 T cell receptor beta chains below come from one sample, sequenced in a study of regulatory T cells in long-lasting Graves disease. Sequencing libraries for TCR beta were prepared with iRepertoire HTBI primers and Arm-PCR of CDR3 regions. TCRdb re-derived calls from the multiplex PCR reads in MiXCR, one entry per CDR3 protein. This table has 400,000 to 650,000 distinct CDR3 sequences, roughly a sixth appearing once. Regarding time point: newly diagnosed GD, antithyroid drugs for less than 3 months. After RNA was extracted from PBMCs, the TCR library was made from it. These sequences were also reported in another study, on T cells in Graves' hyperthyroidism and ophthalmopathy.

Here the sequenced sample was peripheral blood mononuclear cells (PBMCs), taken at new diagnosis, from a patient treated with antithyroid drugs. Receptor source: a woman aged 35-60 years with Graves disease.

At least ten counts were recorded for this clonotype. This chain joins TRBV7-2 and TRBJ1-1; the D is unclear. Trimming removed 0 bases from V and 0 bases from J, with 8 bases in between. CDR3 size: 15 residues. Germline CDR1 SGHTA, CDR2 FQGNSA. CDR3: CASSLAPIMNTEAFF. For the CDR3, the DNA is TGTGCCAGCAGCTTAGCTCCTATCATGAACACTGAAGCTTTCTTT. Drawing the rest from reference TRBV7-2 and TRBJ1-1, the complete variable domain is GAGVSQSPSNKVTEKGKDVELRCDPISGHTALYWYRQSLGQGLEFLIYFQGNSAPDKSGLPSDRFSAERTGGSVSTLTIQRTQQEDSAVYLCASSLAPIMNTEAFFGQGTRLTVV.

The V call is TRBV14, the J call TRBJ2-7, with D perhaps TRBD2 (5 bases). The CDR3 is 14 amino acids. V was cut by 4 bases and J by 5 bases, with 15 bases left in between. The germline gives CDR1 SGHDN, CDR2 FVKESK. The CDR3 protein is CASSPQTLRDEQYF. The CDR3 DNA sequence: TGTGCCAGCAGCCCTCAGACTCTGCGGGACGAGCAGTACTTC.

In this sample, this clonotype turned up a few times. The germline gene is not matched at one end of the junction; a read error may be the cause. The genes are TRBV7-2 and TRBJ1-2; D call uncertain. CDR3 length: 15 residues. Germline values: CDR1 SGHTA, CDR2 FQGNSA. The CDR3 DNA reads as TGCGCCAGCAGCCAAGATCCAGCATTCAACTATGGCTACACCTTC. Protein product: CASSQDPAFNYGYTF.

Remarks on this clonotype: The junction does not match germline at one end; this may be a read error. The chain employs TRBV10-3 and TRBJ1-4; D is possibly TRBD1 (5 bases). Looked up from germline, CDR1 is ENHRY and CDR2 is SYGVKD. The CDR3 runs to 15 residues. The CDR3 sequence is CATSDPGLTNEKLFF. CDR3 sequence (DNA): TGTGCCACCAGTGACCCGGGACTGACTAATGAAAAACTGTTTTTT.

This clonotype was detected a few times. The DNA for the CDR3 is TGTGCCAGCTCACAGCTGGACTCCCAGTATGGCTACACCTTC. This codes for CASSQLDSQYGYTF. The chain carries TRBV18 and TRBJ1-2; the D is unclear. Germline CDR1 and CDR2: KGHSH and LQKENI. The CDR3 consists of 14 residues. Trimming removed 4 bases at V and 5 bases at J, with 14 bases between. The entire variable domain, with the rest obtained from reference TRBV18 and TRBJ1-2, is as follows: NAGVMQNPRHLVRRRGQEARLRCSPMKGHSHVYWYRQLPEEGLKFMVYLQKENIIDESGMPKERFSAEFPKEGPSILRIQQVVRGDSAAYFCASSQLDSQYGYTFGSGTRLTVV.

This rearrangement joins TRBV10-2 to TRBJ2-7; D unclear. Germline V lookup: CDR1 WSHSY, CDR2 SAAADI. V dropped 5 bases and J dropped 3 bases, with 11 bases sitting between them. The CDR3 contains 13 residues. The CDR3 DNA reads TGCGCCAGCAGTCTCACAATAGACTACGAGCAGTACTTC. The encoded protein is CASSLTIDYEQYF.

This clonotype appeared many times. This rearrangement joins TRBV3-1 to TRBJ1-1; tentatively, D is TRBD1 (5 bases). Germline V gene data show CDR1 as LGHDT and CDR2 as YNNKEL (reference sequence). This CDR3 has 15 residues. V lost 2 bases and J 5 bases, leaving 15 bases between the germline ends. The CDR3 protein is CASSQLGAFGTEAFF. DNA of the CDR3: TGTGCCAGCAGCCAACTAGGGGCCTTTGGGACTGAAGCTTTCTTT.

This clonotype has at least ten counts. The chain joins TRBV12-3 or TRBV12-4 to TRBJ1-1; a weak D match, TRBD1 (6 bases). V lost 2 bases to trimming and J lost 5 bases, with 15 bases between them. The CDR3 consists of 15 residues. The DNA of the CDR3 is TGTGCCAGCAGTTTAACAGGGAGGTCGGGAACTGAAGCTTTCTTT. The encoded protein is CASSLTGRSGTEAFF.

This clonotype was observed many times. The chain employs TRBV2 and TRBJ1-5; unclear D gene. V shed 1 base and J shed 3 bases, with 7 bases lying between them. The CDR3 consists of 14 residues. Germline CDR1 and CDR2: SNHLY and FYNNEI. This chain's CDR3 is CASSEGATNQPQHF. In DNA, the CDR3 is TGTGCCAGCAGTGAAGGGGCTACCAATCAGCCCCAGCATTTT. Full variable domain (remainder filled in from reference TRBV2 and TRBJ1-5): EPEVTQTPSHQVTQMGQEVILRCVPISNHLYFYWYRQILGQKVEFLVSFYNNEISEKSEIFDDQFSVERPDGSNFTLKIRSTKLEDSAMYFCASSEGATNQPQHFGDGTRLSIL.

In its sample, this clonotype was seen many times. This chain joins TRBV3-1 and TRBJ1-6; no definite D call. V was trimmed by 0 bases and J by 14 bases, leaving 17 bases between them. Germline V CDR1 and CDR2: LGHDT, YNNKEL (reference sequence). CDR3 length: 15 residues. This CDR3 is CASSQDAGALLALHF. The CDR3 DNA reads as TGTGCCAGCAGCCAAGATGCAGGCGCACTTTTAGCCCTCCACTTT.

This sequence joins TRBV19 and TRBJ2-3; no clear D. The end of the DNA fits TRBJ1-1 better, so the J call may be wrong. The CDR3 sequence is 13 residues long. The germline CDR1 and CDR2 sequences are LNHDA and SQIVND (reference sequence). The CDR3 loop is CASSYTEAPEAFF. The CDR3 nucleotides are TGTGCCAGTAGTTATACAGAGGCCCCTGAAGCTTTCTTT.

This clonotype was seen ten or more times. The CDR3 DNA reads as TGTGCCAGCAGCAGACGACAGGGGGCTTCACTCACTGAAGCTTTCTTT. Protein product: CASSRRQGASLTEAFF. The rearrangement uses TRBV11-2 and TRBJ1-1; 10 nucleotides line up with TRBD1. This CDR3 comprises 16 residues. With V trimmed by 5 bases and J by 4 bases, 10 bases remained unmatched. Germline assignment: CDR1 SGHAT and CDR2 FQNNGV. Complete variable domain (other parts from reference TRBV11-2 and TRBJ1-1): EAGVAQSPRYKIIEKRQSVAFWCNPISGHATLYWYQQILGQGPKLLIQFQNNGVVDDSQLPKDRFSAERLKGVDSTLKIQPAKLEDSAVYLCASSRRQGASLTEAFFGQGTRLTVV.

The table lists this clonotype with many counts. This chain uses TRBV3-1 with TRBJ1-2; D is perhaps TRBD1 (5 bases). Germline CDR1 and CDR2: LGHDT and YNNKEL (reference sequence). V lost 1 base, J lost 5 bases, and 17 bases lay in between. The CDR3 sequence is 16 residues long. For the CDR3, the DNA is TGTGCCAGCAGCCAAGGCCTCGGGGCAGGGAGATATGGCTACACCTTC. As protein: CASSQGLGAGRYGYTF.

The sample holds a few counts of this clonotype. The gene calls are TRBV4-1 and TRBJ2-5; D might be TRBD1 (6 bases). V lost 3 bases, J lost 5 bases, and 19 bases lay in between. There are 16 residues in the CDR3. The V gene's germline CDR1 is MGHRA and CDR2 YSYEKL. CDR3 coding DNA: TGCGCCAGCAGCCACGACCCCAGGGGCCCCAGGGAGACCCAGTACTTC. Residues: CASSHDPRGPRETQYF.